The sequence of this TCR beta chain was determined in a study of blood T cell repertoires in COVID-19. In the study overall: Acute-phase and convalescent COVID-19 samples originated in the United States, Italy and Spain.

Sequencing used immunoSEQ multiplex PCR; TCRdb keeps in-frame clones, though not all of them. The sample includes about 180,000 clones, 80% to 90% seen only once; the top ten take approximately 11%. The sequenced sample consisted of peripheral blood. The receptor was isolated from a human donor with active or convalescent COVID-19. The donor label of this sample is uncertain.

CDR3 nucleotide sequence: TGTGCCAGCAGTCCCCCGGACAGGGATACTGAAGCTTTCTTT. Its protein is CASSPPDRDTEAFF. The chain joins TRBV2 to TRBJ1-1; 8 bases are shared with TRBD1. The germline gives CDR1 SNHLY, CDR2 FYNNEI. There are 14 residues in the CDR3. Germline trimming cut 5 bases from V and 5 bases from J; bases unmatched to any gene: 7.